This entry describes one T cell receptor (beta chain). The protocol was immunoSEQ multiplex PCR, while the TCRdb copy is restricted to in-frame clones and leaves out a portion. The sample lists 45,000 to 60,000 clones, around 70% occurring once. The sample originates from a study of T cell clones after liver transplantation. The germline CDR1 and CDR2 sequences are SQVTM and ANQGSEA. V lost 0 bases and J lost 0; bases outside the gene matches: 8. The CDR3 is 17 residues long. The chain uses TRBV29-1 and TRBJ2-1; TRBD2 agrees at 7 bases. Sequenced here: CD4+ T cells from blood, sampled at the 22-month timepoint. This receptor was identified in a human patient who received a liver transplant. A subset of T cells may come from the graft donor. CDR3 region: CSVEDPGRGSSYNEQFF. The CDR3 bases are TGCAGCGTTGAAGATCCGGGGAGGGGCAGCTCCTACAATGAGCAGTTCTTC.